This T cell receptor beta chain was captured in a study of resident and recirculating memory T cells in vitiligo listed by TCRdb under 2018. Some background on the complete study: The study took epidermis from shave biopsies of two lesional and two nonlesional sites, plus PBMCs, from each of a few stable vitiligo patients for TCR beta sequencing. Samples were homogenized without cell sorting just before genomic DNA extraction with the Qiagen DNeasy Blood & Tissue Kit. The human TCR beta sequencing was designed to test whether specific clones found in lesional vitiligo skin differed from the clones found in nonlesional skin and in blood.

CDR1 and CDR2, per the germline V gene, are MDHEN and SYDVKM. Measured from the cysteine to the phenylalanine, the CDR3 is 17 residues long. Only the CDR3 DNA stays, 51 bases, in frame from base 1. The junction shows trimming of 5 bases on V and 0 bases on J, plus 16 bases between the germline ends. The full study reports these points: No single dominant TCR clone was found, and clonality differed from one vitiligo lesion to another. Mechanistic studies in the future are needed to assess how much the detected T cell clones and the human Trm pools versus Tcm pools each contribute. Even within a single patient, overlap and correlation analysis found no significant repertoire overlap between any biopsies apart from each lesion compared with itself. TCR sequences were not conserved across biopsy sites or patients, suggesting that different T cell clones infiltrate different lesions, described as private specificity.

Vitiligo counted as stable when lesions had not changed during the previous 6 months. To count as stable, patients also needed to show no confetti depigmentation, which is a clinical sign of active vitiligo. Anyone who had been treated within the previous three months was excluded from the study. PBMCs were isolated from heparinized blood by Ficoll density gradient centrifugation and were subsequently flash-frozen. As to this clone: Its antigen has not been determined. No base quality information exists; no much larger clone differs at one position.

TCR beta chains were amplified from genomic DNA with the immunoSEQ hsTCRB kit. TCR beta libraries were sequenced on an Illumina MiSeq instrument by the immunoSEQ service. Turning to the authors' computational methods: Repertoire data were analyzed using the immunoSEQ Analyzer. TCRdb took over this immuneACCESS table, retaining in-frame rearrangements with V and J assigned. Such tables are incomplete; in checked studies, under half of the missing clones stem from an unresolved V gene, and the remainder is unexplained. The V and J calls and the clone size are those of that table, but D and trimming were determined from the DNA. In this sample the table shows roughly 76,000 clones, roughly 92% of which occur a single time. The ten top clones hold over 4.5% of the sample.

The TCR sequence derives from a male donor with vitiligo. The sequenced sample consisted of blood. The rearrangement joined TRBV28 to TRBJ2-2; a weak D assignment points to TRBD2 (5 bases agree). The bases read TGTGCCAGCAGTCCCCTAGAAGCGGCAGCGAACACCGGGGAGCTGTTTTTT. Its protein is CASSPLEAAANTGELFF.